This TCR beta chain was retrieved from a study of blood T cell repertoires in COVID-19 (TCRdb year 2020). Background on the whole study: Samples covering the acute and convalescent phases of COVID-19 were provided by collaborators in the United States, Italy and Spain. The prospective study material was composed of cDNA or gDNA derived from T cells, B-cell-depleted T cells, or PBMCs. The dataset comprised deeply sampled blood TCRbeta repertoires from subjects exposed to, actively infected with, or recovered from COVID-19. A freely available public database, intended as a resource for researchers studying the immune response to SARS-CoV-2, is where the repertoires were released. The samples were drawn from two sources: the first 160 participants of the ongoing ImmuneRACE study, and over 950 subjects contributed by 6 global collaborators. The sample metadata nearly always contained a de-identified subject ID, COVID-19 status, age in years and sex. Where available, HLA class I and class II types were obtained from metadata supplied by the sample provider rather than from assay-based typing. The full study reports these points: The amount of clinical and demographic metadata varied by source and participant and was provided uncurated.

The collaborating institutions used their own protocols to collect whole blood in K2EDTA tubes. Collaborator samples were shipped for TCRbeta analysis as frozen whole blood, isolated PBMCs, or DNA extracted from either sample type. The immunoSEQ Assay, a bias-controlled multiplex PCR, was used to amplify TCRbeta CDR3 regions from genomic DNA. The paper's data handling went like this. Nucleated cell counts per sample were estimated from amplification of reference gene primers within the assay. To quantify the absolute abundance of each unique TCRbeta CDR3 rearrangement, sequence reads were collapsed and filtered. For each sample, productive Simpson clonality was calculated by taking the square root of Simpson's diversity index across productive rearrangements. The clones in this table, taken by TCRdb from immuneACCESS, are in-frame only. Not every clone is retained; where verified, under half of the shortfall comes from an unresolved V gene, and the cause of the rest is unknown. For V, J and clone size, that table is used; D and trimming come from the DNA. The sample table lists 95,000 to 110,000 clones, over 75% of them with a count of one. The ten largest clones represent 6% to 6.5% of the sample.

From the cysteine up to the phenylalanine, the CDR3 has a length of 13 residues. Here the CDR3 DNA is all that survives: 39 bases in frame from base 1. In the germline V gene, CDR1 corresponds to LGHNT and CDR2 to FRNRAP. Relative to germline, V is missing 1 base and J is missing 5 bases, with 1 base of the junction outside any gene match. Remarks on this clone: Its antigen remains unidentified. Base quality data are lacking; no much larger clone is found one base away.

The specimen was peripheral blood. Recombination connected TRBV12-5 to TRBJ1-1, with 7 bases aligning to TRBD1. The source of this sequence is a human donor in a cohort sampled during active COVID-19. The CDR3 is CASGLETGTEAFF. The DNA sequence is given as TGTGCTAGTGGTTTGGAGACAGGGACTGAAGCTTTCTTT. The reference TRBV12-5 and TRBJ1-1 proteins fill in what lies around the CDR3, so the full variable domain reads DARVTQTPRHKVTEMGQEVTMRCQPILGHNTVFWYRQTMMQGLELLAYFRNRAPLDDSGMPKDRFSAEMPDATLATLKIQPSEPRDSAVYFCASGLETGTEAFFGQGTRLTVV.